The 9 T cell receptor beta chains listed next were all sequenced from one sample in a study of T-cell memory formation after mild COVID-19. TCRdb analysed the 5' RACE reads with MiXCR anew, one entry per CDR3 protein. The table includes a few hundred thousand distinct CDR3 sequences, around 24% detected once. Sequenced material: PBMCs or a T cell subset sorted from them (not recorded which). These receptors all come from an adult woman who had mild COVID-19 (a few samples of this study predate the infection). Cell type and time point are not known.

In this sample, this clonotype turned up a few times. The chain employs TRBV12-3 or TRBV12-4 and TRBJ1-4, with D unresolved. The CDR3 loop spans 14 amino acids. The V and J ends lost 1 base and 8 bases respectively, with 11 bases between them. DNA for the CDR3: TGTGCCAGCAGTTTAGGGGGTCTCGGAGAAAAACTGTTTTTT. This encodes CASSLGGLGEKLFF.

The V and J genes are TRBV6-6 and TRBJ1-2, with D possibly matching TRBD1 (5 bases). Between the trimmed V and J ends, which lost 6 bases and 4 bases, there was a span of 18 bases. Per the germline V gene, CDR1 is MNHNY and CDR2 is SVGAGI (reference sequence). The CDR3 consists of 15 residues. Here the CDR3 DNA reads TGTGCCAGCAGACCCCCGGGACGGATGAGCTATGGCTACACCTTC. It codes for CASRPPGRMSYGYTF.

V usage is TRBV5-6 and J usage is TRBJ2-1; perhaps TRBD1 as D (6 bases). Per the germline V gene, CDR1 is SGHDT and CDR2 is YYEEEE. Deletions cut 1 base from V and 7 bases from J, with 12 bases between. The CDR3 contains 14 residues. DNA of the CDR3: TGTGCCAGCAGCTTGCGGCAGGGGATAAATGAGCAGTTCTTC. This codes for CASSLRQGINEQFF.

In its sample, this clonotype was seen a few times. V gene TRBV6-5 combines with J gene TRBJ2-5; 8 nucleotides agree with TRBD2. Germline values: CDR1 MNHEY, CDR2 SVGAGI. Trimming cost V 6 bases and J 7 bases; bases outside gene matches: 7. This CDR3 is built from 13 residues. DNA for the CDR3: TGTGCCAGCAGAATTACTAGCGGAGGGACCCAGTACTTC. It is translated as CASRITSGGTQYF.

The chain links TRBV5-1 to TRBJ1-2; D may be TRBD1 (5 bases). Germline V CDR1 and CDR2: SGHRS, YFSETQ. The CDR3 covers 13 residues. Trimming pared 4 bases from V and 5 bases from J, leaving 12 bases between. CDR3: CASSVRGEYGYTF. CDR3 DNA: TGCGCCAGCAGCGTCCGGGGCGAGTATGGCTACACCTTC.

This chain connects TRBV5-1 to TRBJ2-2; TRBD2 aligns across 8 bases. The germline V gene encodes CDR1 SGHRS and CDR2 YFSETQ. V was clipped by 4 bases and J by 0 bases; unmatched bases: 2. The CDR3 runs 15 residues. The DNA of the CDR3 is TGCGCCAGCAGCCATAGCGGGGCGAACACCGGGGAGCTGTTTTTT. The encoded protein is CASSHSGANTGELFF.

This clonotype occurred a few times. V usage is TRBV3-1 and J usage is TRBJ2-7; maybe TRBD1 (5 bases). CDR1 is LGHDT and CDR2 is YNNKEL in the germline V gene (reference sequence). The V and J ends lost 2 bases and 5 bases respectively, with 10 bases between them. The CDR3 has 13 residues. The chain's CDR3 is CASSQTGPDEQYF. The CDR3 coding sequence is TGTGCCAGCAGCCAAACAGGCCCTGACGAGCAGTACTTC.

The chain combines TRBV12-3 or TRBV12-4 with TRBJ2-3; D is unclear. Trimming took 3 bases from V and 6 from J, leaving 19 bases between them. The CDR3 length is 16 residues. The CDR3 sequence is CASSLSLGLRSDTQYF. Here the CDR3 DNA reads TGTGCCAGCAGTTTGAGTCTGGGCCTGAGATCGGATACGCAGTATTTT.

The chain uses TRBV20-1 and TRBJ1-2; 7 bases are a match to TRBD1. V lost 6 bases and J lost 4; bases outside the gene matches: 8. Germline CDR1 is DFQATT and CDR2 is SNEGSKA (reference sequence). This CDR3 region has 13 residues. The chain's CDR3 is CSAGEQGLYGYTF. CDR3 sequence (DNA): TGCAGTGCGGGGGAACAGGGGCTCTATGGCTACACCTTC.